These T cell receptor beta chains were read from a single sample in a study of blood T cell repertoires in COVID-19. TCRdb's table, derived via immunoSEQ multiplex PCR, lists solely in-frame clones and lacks some. The sample carries about 210,000 clones, around three quarters recorded once. Sequencing was carried out using peripheral blood. The receptors originated from a woman between 65 and 79 years old with acute or convalescent COVID-19. Both conserved end residues are part of each CDR3. Each record gives: clone size, J gene, D gene, V gene, CDR3 DNA, CDR3 protein. The D gene is left open where the match is weak. Clone size is given for some rows only: seen once, a few or many times, or a class if the clone is expanded.

clone_size: NA
j_call: TRBJ2-5
d_call: TRBD2
v_call: TRBV7-2
cdr3_nt: TGTGCCAGCAGTTCCCCGGGACTAGCGGGGATGGAGACCCAGTACTTC
cdr3_aa: CASSSPGLAGMETQYF

clone_size: NA
j_call: TRBJ2-7
d_call: NA
v_call: TRBV5-6
cdr3_nt: TGTGCCAGCAGCTTGGTAGGGAGTAAGTTCTACGAGCAGTACTTC
cdr3_aa: CASSLVGSKFYEQYF

clone_size: NA
j_call: TRBJ2-1
d_call: TRBD1
v_call: TRBV29-1
cdr3_nt: TGCAGCTTATCTCCCGGGACAGTAGGTTTTGAGCAGTTCTTC
cdr3_aa: CSLSPGTVGFEQFF

clone_size: NA
j_call: TRBJ1-1
d_call: TRBD1
v_call: TRBV19
cdr3_nt: TGTGCCAGTAGCCCGGGACAGGCGGGGGACACTGAAGCTTTCTTT
cdr3_aa: CASSPGQAGDTEAFF

clone_size: few
j_call: TRBJ2-1
d_call: NA
v_call: TRBV3-1/TRBV3-2
cdr3_nt: TGTGCCAGCAGCCAAGAACTCCGGGGGAACTACAATGAGCAGTTCTTC
cdr3_aa: CASSQELRGNYNEQFF

clone_size: NA
j_call: TRBJ1-3
d_call: NA
v_call: TRBV15
cdr3_nt: TGTGCCACCAGCAGAGATCGGGGGGCCCCGAACACCATATATTTT
cdr3_aa: CATSRDRGAPNTIYF

clone_size: NA
j_call: TRBJ2-7
d_call: TRBD1
v_call: TRBV28
cdr3_nt: TGTGCCAGCAGACGAGAGGGACAGTCCTACGAGCAGTACTTC
cdr3_aa: CASRREGQSYEQYF

clone_size: NA
j_call: TRBJ1-5
d_call: NA
v_call: TRBV18
cdr3_nt: TGTGCCAGCTCACCATTTACAGAGAGAAATCAGCCCCAGCATTTT
cdr3_aa: CASSPFTERNQPQHF

clone_size: NA
j_call: TRBJ2-2
d_call: NA
v_call: TRBV6-6
cdr3_nt: TGTGCCAGCAGTTTTCAGGGTCCCACGAACACCGGGGAGCTGTTTTTT
cdr3_aa: CASSFQGPTNTGELFF

clone_size: NA
j_call: TRBJ1-2
d_call: TRBD1
v_call: TRBV30
cdr3_nt: TGTGCCTGGGGGACAGGGGGCGCCTCTCACTATGGCTACACCTTC
cdr3_aa: CAWGTGGASHYGYTF

clone_size: NA
j_call: TRBJ1-6
d_call: TRBD1
v_call: TRBV6-4
cdr3_nt: TGTGCCAGCAGTGAACAGGGGGGGGTTTCACCCCTCCACTTT
cdr3_aa: CASSEQGGVSPLHF

clone_size: few
j_call: TRBJ2-3
d_call: TRBD2
v_call: TRBV13
cdr3_nt: TGTGCCAGCAGCTTTTTAGCGGGGGTTCTCGGCAGCACAGATACGCAGTATTTT
cdr3_aa: CASSFLAGVLGSTDTQYF

clone_size: NA
j_call: TRBJ1-2
d_call: NA
v_call: TRBV10-3
cdr3_nt: TGTGCCATCAGACCGGGGGGCTACTATGGCTACACCTTC
cdr3_aa: CAIRPGGYYGYTF

clone_size: NA
j_call: TRBJ2-3
d_call: TRBD2
v_call: TRBV5-1
cdr3_nt: TGCGCCAGCAGTCGTCAGCCTCAAAGCGGGGGGCTCGTCGATACGCAGTATTTT
cdr3_aa: CASSRQPQSGGLVDTQYF

clone_size: NA
j_call: TRBJ2-6
d_call: TRBD1
v_call: TRBV7-2
cdr3_nt: TGTGCCAGCAGCATCAGGGGGCGCCCCTCTGGGGCCAACGTCCTGACTTTC
cdr3_aa: CASSIRGRPSGANVLTF

clone_size: NA
j_call: TRBJ2-1
d_call: TRBD1
v_call: TRBV24-1
cdr3_nt: TGTGCCACCAGTGAAAGACAGGGAAAGCAGTTCTTC
cdr3_aa: CATSERQGKQFF

clone_size: few
j_call: TRBJ2-5
d_call: TRBD1
v_call: TRBV24-1
cdr3_nt: TGTGCCACCAGTGGGGACAGGGGGCAAGAGACCCAGTACTTC
cdr3_aa: CATSGDRGQETQYF

clone_size: NA
j_call: TRBJ2-2
d_call: NA
v_call: TRBV7-2
cdr3_nt: TGTGCCAGCAGCTCCCCCGCGAACACCGGGGAGCTGTTTTTT
cdr3_aa: CASSSPANTGELFF

clone_size: few
j_call: TRBJ2-1
d_call: TRBD2
v_call: TRBV9
cdr3_nt: TGTGCCAGCAGTGGTCTTCTCGCGGGGGGCGGTTACAATGAGCAGTTCTTC
cdr3_aa: CASSGLLAGGGYNEQFF

clone_size: NA
j_call: TRBJ2-1
d_call: TRBD1
v_call: TRBV30
cdr3_nt: TGTGCCCGCATTCGGGACAGGGCAAGTGAGCAGTTCTTC
cdr3_aa: CARIRDRASEQFF

clone_size: NA
j_call: TRBJ1-5
d_call: TRBD1
v_call: TRBV18
cdr3_nt: TGTGCCAGCTCACCACCGTCAGGGGGCGGGGAGCAGCCCCAGCATTTT
cdr3_aa: CASSPPSGGGEQPQHF

clone_size: NA
j_call: TRBJ2-1
d_call: TRBD1
v_call: TRBV2
cdr3_nt: TGTGCCAGCAGTCTCGGGACAGGGTCCTACAATGAGCAGTTCTTC
cdr3_aa: CASSLGTGSYNEQFF

clone_size: NA
j_call: TRBJ1-6
d_call: TRBD1
v_call: TRBV3-1/TRBV3-2
cdr3_nt: TGTGCCAGCAGCCAAGGCGGTATTCTGGGACAGGGGAATTCACCCCTCCACTTT
cdr3_aa: CASSQGGILGQGNSPLHF

clone_size: NA
j_call: TRBJ2-7
d_call: NA
v_call: TRBV27
cdr3_nt: TGTGCCAGCAGTGTTGGCAGGGGCGCGTACGAGCAGTACTTC
cdr3_aa: CASSVGRGAYEQYF

clone_size: NA
j_call: TRBJ1-1
d_call: TRBD1
v_call: TRBV12-5
cdr3_nt: TGTGCTAGTGTGCCGGACAGGGTGAACACTGAAGCTTTCTTT
cdr3_aa: CASVPDRVNTEAFF

clone_size: few
j_call: TRBJ2-5
d_call: TRBD1
v_call: TRBV7-2
cdr3_nt: TGTGCCAGCAGCATTTCAGGGGGCGGAGGGCAAGAGACCCAGTACTTC
cdr3_aa: CASSISGGGGQETQYF

clone_size: NA
j_call: TRBJ2-5
d_call: NA
v_call: TRBV5-1
cdr3_nt: TGCGCCAGCAGCTTGGATTATAGCGGCGAGACCCAGTACTTC
cdr3_aa: CASSLDYSGETQYF

clone_size: once
j_call: TRBJ2-5
d_call: TRBD2
v_call: TRBV4-1
cdr3_nt: TGCGCCAGCGGCAAAGTACTAGCGGGGATGGTAGAGACCCAGTACTTC
cdr3_aa: CASGKVLAGMVETQYF

clone_size: once
j_call: TRBJ1-2
d_call: NA
v_call: TRBV5-1
cdr3_nt: TGCGCCAGCAGCCCAGGTTGGACGGGGGGCTACACCTTC
cdr3_aa: CASSPGWTGGYTF

clone_size: NA
j_call: TRBJ2-1
d_call: TRBD1
v_call: TRBV6-1
cdr3_nt: TGTGCCAGCAGTGGTCGGGACAGGGGGAGGTGGAATGAGCAGTTCTTC
cdr3_aa: CASSGRDRGRWNEQFF

clone_size: NA
j_call: TRBJ2-7
d_call: NA
v_call: TRBV3-1/TRBV3-2
cdr3_nt: TGTGCCAGCAGCCAAGATAGTAGGGGGGGCGTCTACGAGCAGTACTTC
cdr3_aa: CASSQDSRGGVYEQYF

clone_size: few
j_call: TRBJ1-4
d_call: TRBD1
v_call: TRBV29-1
cdr3_nt: TGCAGCGTTGAAGGGACAGGGGATGAAAAACTGTTTTTT
cdr3_aa: CSVEGTGDEKLFF

clone_size: NA
j_call: TRBJ2-4
d_call: NA
v_call: TRBV19
cdr3_nt: TGTGCCAGTAGTATAGCTAGCGTGGGGAGAGCCAAAAACATTCAGTACTTC
cdr3_aa: CASSIASVGRAKNIQYF

clone_size: once
j_call: TRBJ1-5
d_call: TRBD1
v_call: TRBV28
cdr3_nt: TGTGCCAGCAATGACAGGGTCAATCAGCCCCAGCATTTT
cdr3_aa: CASNDRVNQPQHF

clone_size: few
j_call: TRBJ2-2
d_call: TRBD1
v_call: TRBV19
cdr3_nt: TGTGCCAGTAGTATGGGGACAGGGTATACCGGGGAGCTGTTTTTT
cdr3_aa: CASSMGTGYTGELFF

clone_size: few
j_call: TRBJ1-3
d_call: NA
v_call: TRBV5-1
cdr3_nt: TGCGCCAGCAGCTTGGGTTTCGAATGGAGCTCTGGAAACACCATATATTTT
cdr3_aa: CASSLGFEWSSGNTIYF

clone_size: once
j_call: TRBJ1-2
d_call: NA
v_call: TRBV4-3
cdr3_nt: TGCGCCAGCAGCCAAGATTGGCGTGTGGGCGACGGCTACACCTTC
cdr3_aa: CASSQDWRVGDGYTF

clone_size: NA
j_call: TRBJ2-3
d_call: NA
v_call: TRBV6-5
cdr3_nt: TGTGCCAGCAGTTTCGCGGGGGCCCGCACAGATACGCAGTATTTT
cdr3_aa: CASSFAGARTDTQYF

clone_size: few
j_call: TRBJ1-2
d_call: NA
v_call: TRBV10-2
cdr3_nt: TGCGCCAGCAGTGTGACAGAGGACTATGGCTACACCTTC
cdr3_aa: CASSVTEDYGYTF

clone_size: NA
j_call: TRBJ2-5
d_call: NA
v_call: TRBV3-1/TRBV3-2
cdr3_nt: TGTGCCAGCAGCCCTAGCGGACAGACCATTACGGGGGCCCAGTACTTC
cdr3_aa: CASSPSGQTITGAQYF

clone_size: NA
j_call: TRBJ1-1
d_call: NA
v_call: TRBV5-1
cdr3_nt: TGCGCCAGCAGCTTATCCCCCGGGCCCGGGAGCACTGAAGCTTTCTTT
cdr3_aa: CASSLSPGPGSTEAFF

clone_size: NA
j_call: TRBJ2-1
d_call: TRBD2
v_call: TRBV5-8
cdr3_nt: TGTGCCAGCAGCCGGACGACTAGCGGGGGGACTTACAATGAGCAGTTCTTC
cdr3_aa: CASSRTTSGGTYNEQFF

clone_size: once
j_call: TRBJ1-2
d_call: NA
v_call: TRBV19
cdr3_nt: TGTGCCAGTAGTGTTATTGACAGTAACTATGGCTACACCTTC
cdr3_aa: CASSVIDSNYGYTF

clone_size: NA
j_call: TRBJ1-5
d_call: TRBD1
v_call: TRBV2
cdr3_nt: TGTGCCAGCAGCAGGACCGGGACAGGGGAACAGCCCCAGCATTTT
cdr3_aa: CASSRTGTGEQPQHF

clone_size: NA
j_call: TRBJ2-1
d_call: TRBD1
v_call: TRBV10-3
cdr3_nt: TGTGCCATCAGGGACCTCAAGGACAGGGGCTCCAATGAGCAGTTCTTC
cdr3_aa: CAIRDLKDRGSNEQFF